This T cell receptor (beta chain) was captured by sequencing in a study of identical twins (dated by TCRdb to the mid-2010s). Some background on the complete study: To test whether fetal clonotypes persist, this study deep-sequenced TCR alpha and beta repertoires from monozygotic twins, from unrelated adults of various ages, and from cord blood. Replicate twin experiments were performed at different times using different library preparation protocols to rule out contamination.

Comment on this clonotype: This receptor's antigen is unknown. No per-base quality is available; no much larger clone lies one base away.

The library was produced with 5' RACE. These reads were obtained on an Illumina HiSeq 2000. A universal primer binding site was introduced by template switching, and a unique molecular identifier was present in the final cDNA, enabling accurate counting of TCR cDNA molecules. First-strand cDNA for TCR alpha and beta chains was synthesized from specific primers in the conserved constant-segment region. To control for contamination, each cDNA library was double barcoded with a SMART-Mk sample barcode plus Illumina barcodes. TruSeq adapter sequences and Illumina sample barcodes were added in two successive PCR steps. TCR alpha and beta cDNA libraries were sequenced on the Illumina HiSeq platform with custom primers. The source study handled its data this way. Unique molecular identifiers were extracted from raw reads with MiGEC, and CDR3 positions were determined with MiXCR. For each individual, recombination models were inferred using an EM algorithm with the repgenHMM and IGoR tools. The analysis of shared clonotypes was done with the tcR package in R, with sharing normalized by the product of cloneset sizes. To study raw recombination free of thymic and clonal selection effects, out-of-frame nonproductive sequences were analyzed. The raw public data were reprocessed by TCRdb itself: fastp quality trimming at Q25, MiXCR clonotype calling, in-frame beta chains only. Each entry merges the rows of one CDR3 protein and shows their most common DNA and genes. TCRdb's processing, not the authors' own work, is the source of the V and J calls. In all, the sample holds roughly 250,000 distinct CDR3 sequences, and over 12% of those were seen once. Jointly, the top ten make up 7% to 9.5% of the sample.

V and J are truncated by 8 bases and 0 bases respectively, leaving an intervening sequence of 12 bases. The germline V gene (reference sequence) supplies CDR1 LGHDT and CDR2 YNNKEL. From its cysteine to its phenylalanine, the CDR3 spans 14 amino acids. Only the CDR3 part of the read is kept: 42 bases, read in frame from the first base. Every donor was a healthy Caucasian. Miltenyi CD45RO+ enrichment and human naive T-cell isolation kits were used to isolate memory (CD45RO+) and naive T cells from PBMC. Overall study outcomes, separate from this receptor: Invariant T cells such as MAIT and iNKT could partly confound zero-insertion analyses, although diverse VJ usage argued against such confounding for most clonotypes. Out-of-frame TCR alpha sharing in monozygotic twins was systematically underestimated by recombination models, whereas sharing between unrelated individuals was in agreement with the recombination models. The excess sharing between twins in beta out-of-frame sequences was weaker because fewer shared sequences reduced the signal-to-noise ratio. Because the same donors could not be followed over many years, the conclusions relied on cross-sectional statistical analysis. Compared with coincidental sharing between unrelated individuals, out-of-frame TCR alpha sequences shared between twins had an excess of sequences with low generation probability. Fewer insertions were carried by abundant cord blood beta clonotypes, a similar but weaker trend appeared in young adult naive repertoires, and no such trend appeared in memory repertoires.

This TCR derives from a woman under 30 in good health. Sequenced: memory (CD45RO+) T cells sorted from blood. The sample's cell subset or site, from its label and the paper: CD45RO+ enriched T cells. This sequence uses TRBV3-1 and TRBJ2-3, with TRBD2 tentatively as D gene (5 bases match). The nucleotide sequence is given as TGTGCCAGCGCCGCGAGGGTCAGCACAGATACGCAGTATTTT. This translates into CASAARVSTDTQYF.